A single TCR beta chain is shown here with its context. Its antigen target is currently unknown. It has no much larger one-base neighbor in the sample; base qualities were not kept. One collaborating source in Seattle enrolled patients during active infection and followed them longitudinally through the course of disease. Each collaborating institution followed its own protocols to collect whole blood in K2EDTA tubes. For TCRbeta analysis, collaborators shipped samples as frozen whole blood, isolated PBMCs, or DNA extracted from either of those sample types. TCRbeta CDR3 regions were amplified from genomic DNA using the immunoSEQ Assay, a bias-controlled multiplex PCR. In the original analysis: Within the assay, amplification of reference gene primers was used to estimate how many nucleated cells each sample contained. To quantify the absolute abundance of each unique TCRbeta CDR3 rearrangement, sequence reads were collapsed and filtered. Productive Simpson clonality was computed per sample as the square root of Simpson's diversity index over productive rearrangements. TCRdb provides this immuneACCESS table in a form limited to in-frame rearrangements. Some clones are lacking; in checked studies, under half of them reflect an unresolved V gene, and why the rest are absent is not known. The DNA gave D and trimming, while V, J and clone size come from that table. The sample has hundreds of thousands of clones on record, approximately 90% of them singletons. The top ten clones comprise about 0.91% of the sample.

Measured from the cysteine to the phenylalanine, the CDR3 is 15 residues long. The kept DNA is CDR3 alone, 45 bases in frame from the first base. The germline V gene gives CDR1 as SGHTS and CDR2 as YDEGEE. V has 0 bases trimmed and J has 3 bases trimmed; junction bases matching no gene number 2. These data come from a study of blood T cell repertoires in COVID-19 (dated by TCRdb to about 2020). Notes on the research overall: Samples covering the acute and convalescent phases of COVID-19 were provided by collaborators in the United States, Italy and Spain. The material from the prospective study consisted of cDNA or gDNA derived from T cells, B-cell-depleted T cells, or PBMCs. Subjects who had been exposed to COVID-19, were actively infected with it, or had recovered from it provided the deeply sampled blood TCRbeta repertoires that made up the dataset. The repertoires were made available in a free public database intended to serve as a resource for research on the immune response to SARS-CoV-2. The samples were drawn from two sources: the first 160 participants of the ongoing ImmuneRACE study, and 1,254 subjects contributed by 6 global collaborators. A de-identified subject ID, COVID-19 status, age in years and sex were almost always included in the sample metadata. Where HLA class I and class II types were available, the types were taken from metadata supplied by the sample provider, not from assay-based typing.

Study-level results and caveats: Clinical and demographic metadata were provided uncurated, with the amount varying by source and participant.

The V and J genes are TRBV5-8 and TRBJ1-4, with 7 bases aligning to TRBD1. The specimen sequenced was peripheral blood. This receptor was identified in a young man with COVID-19, enrolled during active disease. The DNA is TGTGCCAGCAGCTTGGAGGGGGCACCTAATGAAAAACTGTTTTTT. It is translated as CASSLEGAPNEKLFF.